This entry lists 6 T cell receptor beta chains sequenced from one sample in a study of human T cells and chemical hapten exposure. TCRdb reanalysed the RACE reads using MiXCR and keeps one entry per CDR3 protein. Here the sample spans under 300,000 distinct CDR3 sequences, approximately 8.4% being singletons. Time point described: pre-sensitization, week 0. Treatment reported: therapeutic diphenylcyclopropenone sensitization with weekly scalp DPC. This specimen consisted of whole blood, obtained in connection with sensitization to the hapten diphenylcyclopropenone (DPC). These receptors were obtained from a woman between 40 and 55 years old with alopecia areata. Some clones in this sample may be carry-over from other donors' samples.

Only a few counts were recorded for this clonotype. This chain connects TRBV6-5 to TRBJ2-7; TRBD2 matches 12 bases. The germline V gene has CDR1 MNHEY and CDR2 SVGAGI. The J segment lost 2 bases and the V segment lost 5 bases, leaving 4 bases of the junction unmatched. CDR3 size: 15 residues. In DNA, the CDR3 is TGTGCCAGCAGTGGGAGACTAGCGGGAGCCTACGAGCAGTACTTC. Residues: CASSGRLAGAYEQYF.

This clonotype turned up a few times. The V and J genes are TRBV20-1 and TRBJ2-7; D is ambiguous. Germline-derived CDR1 and CDR2 are DFQATT and SNEGSKA (reference sequence). This CDR3 comprises 10 residues. Trimming took off 6 bases at V and 3 bases at J, with 6 bases between the two ends. The DNA for the CDR3 is TGCAGTGCCGACCTCTACGAGCAGTACTTC. It is translated as CSADLYEQYF.

This clonotype was counted many times. The V call is TRBV20-1, the J call TRBJ2-1; D may be TRBD1 (5 bases). This CDR3 contains 14 residues. Germline V gene sequence: CDR1 DFQATT, CDR2 SNEGSKA (reference sequence). Trimming shortened V by 1 base and J by 16 bases, and 23 bases separated the two germline ends. The CDR3, as DNA: TGCAGTGCTAGAGCGCCACTGGACACCGGCCAGGTATTCTTC. Protein sequence: CSARAPLDTGQVFF.

This sequence joins TRBV6-2 or TRBV6-3 and TRBJ2-7; 8 positions match TRBD2. The CDR3 consists of 14 residues. Germline V lookup: CDR1 MNHEY, CDR2 SVGEGT. V gave up 6 bases and J gave up 7 bases; unmatched junction bases: 11. The CDR3 protein is CASSHFGRAREQYF. The CDR3 nucleotides are TGTGCCAGCAGCCATTTCGGGAGGGCACGAGAGCAGTACTTC.

This clonotype was seen ten or more times. V gene TRBV27 combines with J gene TRBJ2-3, with D unresolved. There are 12 residues in the CDR3. V was trimmed by 5 bases and J by 2 bases, leaving 5 bases between them. Germline CDR1 is MNHEY and CDR2 is SMNVEV (reference sequence). CDR3 sequence reads: CASSQNTDTQYF. The CDR3 DNA reads as TGTGCCAGCAGTCAAAACACAGATACGCAGTATTTT.

The chain combines TRBV10-3 with TRBJ1-2; D call uncertain. Germline assignment: CDR1 ENHRY and CDR2 SYGVKD. Trimming pared 4 bases from V and 3 bases from J, leaving 6 bases between. The CDR3 contains 12 residues. The CDR3 here is CAISGDDYGYTF. In DNA, the CDR3 is TGTGCCATCAGTGGGGATGACTATGGCTACACCTTC.